The next 23 T cell receptor beta chains were all read from a single sample in a study of regulatory T cells in long-lasting Graves disease. In building TCR beta libraries, iRepertoire HTBI primers were used together with Arm-PCR of CDR3 regions. Each CDR3 protein is one row after TCRdb ran MiXCR on the multiplex PCR reads. The data contain 350,000 to 450,000 distinct CDR3 sequences, 15% of them singletons. The time point is: newly diagnosed GD, antithyroid drugs for less than 3 months. The authors made the TCR library using RNA they extracted from PBMCs. These sequences were also reported in another study, on T cells in Graves' hyperthyroidism and ophthalmopathy.

The sequences come from peripheral blood mononuclear cells (PBMCs), collected at new diagnosis, from a patient treated with antithyroid drugs. The receptors stem from a woman between 35 and 50 years old with Graves disease.

This clonotype is medium-sized. The CDR3 spells CASSVGTGSNNEQFF. CDR3 nucleotide sequence: TGTGCCAGCAGCGTCGGGACAGGGAGCAACAATGAGCAGTTCTTC. V gene TRBV11-3 combines with J gene TRBJ2-1; 9 positions match TRBD1. The CDR3 length is 15 residues. CDR1 is SGHNT, CDR2 YENEEA, per germline. V lost 5 bases and J lost 5; bases outside the gene matches: 7. The full variable domain, with the rest looked up from reference TRBV11-3 and TRBJ2-1, is EAGVVQSPRYKIIEKKQPVAFWCNPISGHNTLYWYLQNLGQGPELLIRYENEEAVDDSQLPKDRFSAERLKGVDSTLKIQPAELGDSAVYLCASSVGTGSNNEQFFGPGTRLTVL.

This clonotype occurred many times. The chain uses TRBV5-6 and TRBJ1-1; 9 nucleotides agree with TRBD1. V lost 3 bases, J lost 6 bases, and 6 bases stayed unmatched. The CDR3 has 14 residues. CDR1 and CDR2 (germline): SGHDT, YYEEEE. The CDR3 DNA follows: TGTGCCAGCAGCTCCAGACAGGGGGTGGCTGAAGCTTTCTTT. This sequence encodes CASSSRQGVAEAFF. Full variable domain (rest looked up from reference TRBV5-6 and TRBJ1-1): DAGVTQSPTHLIKTRGQQVTLRCSPKSGHDTVSWYQQALGQGPQFIFQYYEEEERQRGNFPDRFSGHQFPNYSSELNVNALLLGDSALYLCASSSRQGVAEAFFGQGTRLTVV.

Note on this clonotype: The junction differs from germline at one of its ends, possibly a read error. The chain is built from TRBV4-1 and TRBJ1-4; perhaps TRBD1 as D (5 bases). The CDR3 extends over 12 amino acids. Looked up from germline, CDR1 is MGHRA and CDR2 is YSYEKL. The chain's CDR3 is CASSHDPGGPHF. CDR3 coding DNA: TGCGCCAGCAGCCATGATCCGGGGGGACCACATTTT.

This clonotype was detected ten times or more. The chain links TRBV4-3 to TRBJ2-1, with D possibly matching TRBD1 (6 bases). The CDR3 spans 12 residues. V lost 0 bases and J 12 bases, leaving 9 bases between the germline ends. Germline V gene sequence: CDR1 LGHNA, CDR2 YSLEER. CDR3 coding DNA: TGCGCCAGCAGCCAAGAAGGCAGGGGGCAGTTCTTC. Protein sequence: CASSQEGRGQFF.

This clonotype was counted a few times. V usage is TRBV5-5 and J usage is TRBJ2-1, with no clear D. V shed 2 bases and J shed 7 bases, with 22 bases lying between them. Germline CDR1 SGHKS, CDR2 YYEKEE (reference sequence). This CDR3 is 17 amino acids long. In nucleotides, the CDR3 is TGTGCCAGCAGCTTTCTGCGCGTTTATGGCGGAGCTAATGAGCAGTTCTTC. It encodes CASSFLRVYGGANEQFF.

Regarding this clonotype: A read error may be the cause here, since a much bigger clone is one base away. The chain recombines TRBV2 with TRBJ2-3; D unresolved. Germline loops: CDR1 SNHLY, CDR2 FYNNEI. There are 14 residues in the CDR3. V was shortened by 3 bases and J by 0 bases, with 7 bases between the two germline ends. The CDR3 region has the DNA TGTGCCAGCAGTGACCCAGCTAGCACAGATACGCAGTATTTT. Amino acids: CASSDPASTDTQYF.

This clonotype was seen many times. V usage is TRBV9 and J usage is TRBJ2-7, with D uncertain. Trimming pared 3 bases from V and 3 bases from J, leaving 10 bases between. The germline V gene has CDR1 SGDLS and CDR2 YYNGEE. This CDR3 has 13 residues. CDR3: CASSAGTFYEQYF. In DNA form, the CDR3 reads TGTGCCAGCAGCGCCGGAACTTTCTACGAGCAGTACTTC.

The rearrangement joins TRBV6-2 or TRBV6-3 to TRBJ2-1; D possibly matches TRBD1 or TRBD2 (6 bases each). This CDR3 has 15 residues. V was trimmed by 7 bases and J by 3 bases, leaving 16 bases between them. Germline V gives CDR1 MNHEY, CDR2 SVGEGT. The CDR3 DNA sequence: TGTGCCAGCATCCAGACAGGAGGGTTCTACAATGAGCAGTTCTTC. It specifies CASIQTGGFYNEQFF.

This clonotype occurred a few times. The V and J genes are TRBV24-1 and TRBJ2-1, with a weak D call TRBD2 (6 bases). There are 16 residues in the CDR3. Looked up from germline, CDR1 is KGHDR and CDR2 is SFDVKD. The V end lost 4 bases, the J end lost 7 bases, and 19 bases lay between the germline ends. The CDR3, as DNA: TGTGCCACCAGTGACGCCTTGACTAGTATAGGAAATGAGCAGTTCTTC. Its translation: CATSDALTSIGNEQFF.

CDR3 DNA: TGTGCCAGCAGACCTCAAGCGGGAGAGGCCAATGAGCAGTTCTTC. Translation: CASRPQAGEANEQFF. V usage is TRBV6-2 or TRBV6-3 and J usage is TRBJ2-1; 8 bases are a match to TRBD2. Germline V gives CDR1 MNHEY, CDR2 SVGEGT. V was pared by 6 bases and J by 6 bases, with 10 bases of the junction left unmatched. CDR3 length equals 15 residues.

This clonotype was counted a few times. The V call is TRBV4-2, the J call TRBJ2-1; perhaps TRBD2 as D (6 bases). This CDR3 has 15 residues. V lost 0 bases and J 6 bases, leaving 12 bases between the germline ends. Germline CDR1 is LGHNA and CDR2 is YNFKEQ. The CDR3 is CASSQDYSGPNEQFF. In nucleotides, the CDR3 is TGTGCCAGCAGCCAAGATTACAGCGGGCCCAATGAGCAGTTCTTC.

The CDR3 coding sequence is TGCGCCAGCAGCTTGGATGGCAGGGGATACACTGAAGCTTTCTTT. Protein sequence: CASSLDGRGYTEAFF. The genes are TRBV5-1 and TRBJ1-1; D might be TRBD1 (6 bases). Looked up from germline, CDR1 is SGHRS and CDR2 is YFSETQ. The CDR3 runs 15 residues. V was pared by 0 bases and J by 3 bases, with 12 bases between.

In this sample, this clonotype turned up many times. The gene calls are TRBV6-1 and TRBJ1-2, with TRBD1 matching 7 bases. J lost 10 bases, V lost 3 bases, and 11 bases had no gene match. This CDR3 region has 14 residues. CDR1 and CDR2 (germline): MNHNS, SASEGT. CDR3 nucleotides: TGTGCCAGCAGTGACCCAGACAGGGATCAAGCCTACACCTTC. As protein: CASSDPDRDQAYTF.

This clonotype showed up many times. The chain employs TRBV11-3 and TRBJ1-1; tentative D call: TRBD1 (5 bases). Germline values: CDR1 SGHNT, CDR2 YENEEA. V lost 5 bases to trimming and J lost 1 base, with 11 bases between them. This CDR3 has 14 residues. For the CDR3, the DNA is TGTGCCAGCAGCCCGGGACGGTCGAACACTGAAGCTTTCTTT. This translates into CASSPGRSNTEAFF.

This clonotype was found many times. The chain combines TRBV11-2 with TRBJ1-2, with TRBD1 identical over 7 bases. Germline V gene data show CDR1 as SGHAT and CDR2 as FQNNGV. With 3 bases clipped from V and 8 bases from J, the junction kept 9 bases outside the gene matches. The CDR3 has 14 residues. The DNA for the CDR3 is TGTGCCAGCAGCTTTAGAGGGACAGCCAGAGGCTACACCTTC. Translating it yields CASSFRGTARGYTF.

This clonotype was seen repeatedly, ten times or more. The rearrangement links TRBV19 to TRBJ2-5, with a tentative D call TRBD2 (6 bases). CDR1 is LNHDA and CDR2 is SQIVND in the germline V gene (reference sequence). V was clipped by 6 bases and J by 3 bases, with 14 bases between them. The CDR3 sequence is 14 residues long. CDR3 sequence reads: CASSPTWGEETQYF. DNA of the CDR3: TGTGCCAGTAGCCCGACGTGGGGGGAAGAGACCCAGTACTTC. Based on the CDR3 plus reference TRBV19 and TRBJ2-5, the full variable domain is DGGITQSPKYLFRKEGQNVTLSCEQNLNHDAMYWYRQDPGQGLRLIYYSQIVNDFQKGDIAEGYSVSREKKESFPLTVTSAQKNPTAFYLCASSPTWGEETQYFGPGTRLLVL.

This clonotype was detected only a few times. The gene calls are TRBV20-1 and TRBJ2-1; 7 bases align to TRBD2. Germline V gene data show CDR1 as DFQATT and CDR2 as SNEGSKA (reference sequence). The length of the CDR3 is 16 residues. With V trimmed by 0 bases and J by 9 bases, 14 bases remained unmatched. Here the CDR3 DNA reads TGCAGTGCTAGAGAGCCAATATGGCGGGAGTTCGGTGAGCAGTTCTTC. Its protein is CSAREPIWREFGEQFF.

The chain employs TRBV19 and TRBJ2-7, with D perhaps TRBD1 or TRBD2 (5 bases each). Per the germline V gene, CDR1 is LNHDA and CDR2 is SQIVND (reference sequence). The CDR3 spans 14 residues. The V and J ends lost 1 base and 3 bases respectively, with 10 bases between them. This CDR3 is CASSIGRESYEQYF. CDR3 in DNA: TGTGCCAGTAGTATAGGCAGGGAGAGCTACGAGCAGTACTTC.

This chain uses TRBV20-1 with TRBJ1-2, with D maybe TRBD1 (6 bases). Deletions cut 0 bases from V and 8 bases from J, with 10 bases between. The germline V gene has CDR1 DFQATT and CDR2 SNEGSKA (reference sequence). The CDR3 has 12 amino acids. In DNA, the CDR3 is TGCAGTGCTAGAGATCTAGGGGGAGGCTACACCTTC. Protein product: CSARDLGGGYTF.

At least ten counts were recorded for this clonotype. The CDR3 loop is CASSHGTPNTEAFF. The CDR3 coding sequence is TGTGCCAGCAGTCACGGGACACCGAACACTGAAGCTTTCTTT. The chain is built from TRBV12-3 or TRBV12-4 and TRBJ1-1; tentative D call: TRBD1 (6 bases). V was pared by 5 bases and J by 1 base, with 11 bases between. The CDR3 contains 14 residues.

This clonotype was found many times. The chain recombines TRBV11-2 with TRBJ2-1; D is tentatively TRBD1 or TRBD2 (6 bases each). V lost 2 bases to trimming and J lost 8 bases, with 25 bases between them. Germline V lookup: CDR1 SGHAT, CDR2 FQNNGV. This CDR3 is built from 18 residues. The CDR3, as DNA: TGTGCCAGCAGCTTACGACCCCAAGGGGCGGAGGGGGGCGATGAGCAGTTCTTC. It encodes CASSLRPQGAEGGDEQFF.

This clonotype occurred a few times. The V and J genes are TRBV5-1 and TRBJ2-1; 11 nucleotides agree with TRBD2. Germline loops: CDR1 SGHRS, CDR2 YFSETQ. Unmatched junction bases numbered 5, after V lost 4 bases and J lost 5 bases. CDR3 length: 15 amino acids. CDR3 region: CASSLLAGVHNEQFF. The CDR3 coding sequence is TGCGCCAGCAGCCTACTAGCGGGAGTCCACAATGAGCAGTTCTTC.

This clonotype has just a few counts. The rearrangement links TRBV20-1 to TRBJ2-1, with 8 bases matching TRBD2. The CDR3 length is 15 residues. Trimming cost V 1 base and J 5 bases; bases outside gene matches: 7. Looked up from germline, CDR1 is DFQATT and CDR2 is SNEGSKA (reference sequence). DNA of the CDR3: TGCAGTGCTAGAGCCTCGGGACTAGGCCACAATGAGCAGTTCTTC. It codes for CSARASGLGHNEQFF.